This TCR beta chain was retrieved from a study of post-analysis software for immune sequencing data (dated by TCRdb to between 2014 and 2016). Notes on the research overall: Recorded disease courses included relapsing-remitting, secondary progressive and progressive-relapsing multiple sclerosis, with some patients lacking subtype annotation. The patient repertoires were set against ten to eleven previously published healthy control repertoires from donors whose ages ranged from roughly 6 to 27 years. A subset of samples was prepared in parallel using single-end sample barcoding, then pooled and co-amplified after Illumina adapter ligation.

In regard to this clonotype: Its antigen remains undetermined. No base-level quality is on record; no much larger clone is a single base apart.

The paper as a whole reports these results and caveats: The multiple sclerosis patient group was slightly younger than the control group. Significantly lower normalized Chao1 diversity was found in multiple sclerosis patients than in controls, suggesting substantial peripheral T-cell clonal expansion. Patients showed significantly higher frequencies than controls for a handful of TRBV segments, among them TRBV5-6, TRBV5-1 and TRBV20-1. Direct clustering with F measure showed strong co-clustering of samples prepared in the same batch, prompting a batch-effect correction.

The method was PCR. The run used an Illumina HiSeq 2500. Unique molecular identifiers were incorporated into TCR beta cDNA libraries to reduce PCR and sequencing biases. About 500,000 cDNA molecules were obtained for every 1 to 10 million input T cells, so each molecule roughly corresponded to one T cell. The patient libraries were prepared and sequenced using the same protocol as the earlier healthy control dataset. Within a given batch, samples were prepared together, multiplexed and sequenced on the same HiSeq lane. The original pipeline was this. MIGEC handled the raw barcoded reads, throwing out single-read molecular identifier groups before consensus assembly and CDR3 extraction. VDJtools was used for post-analysis of the clonotype tables, and diversity was normalized by down-sampling every dataset to the size of the smallest sample. In repertoire overlap clustering, CDR3 amino acid sequences, but not nucleotide sequences, were matched to correct batch-related cross-sample contamination. The public reads were run again by TCRdb, first through fastp at Q25 and then through MiXCR, and only productive beta chains were kept. When rows share a CDR3 protein, they turn into one entry using the most common DNA and genes. These V and J calls rely on TCRdb rather than the paper's analysis. The sample table holds hundreds of thousands of distinct CDR3 sequences, of which around a third were seen once. In total, the top ten clones hold over 10% of the sample.

The CDR3, cysteine through phenylalanine, is 15 amino acids long. Just CDR3 DNA is preserved here, 45 bases in frame from base 1. V was cut back by 5 bases and J by 5 bases, leaving a gap of 15 bases between them. According to the germline V gene, CDR1 reads KGHDR and CDR2 reads SFDVKD. To demonstrate the VDJtools post-analysis software, TCR beta repertoires were profiled from the peripheral blood of more than ten young patients with multiple sclerosis. The multiple sclerosis patients were children and adolescents ranging in age from roughly 6 to 15 years. The source is a girl aged 5 to 17 with multiple sclerosis. The specimen sequenced was blood. Recombination connected TRBV24-1 to TRBJ2-1; TRBD1 could be the D gene, as 6 bases match. The CDR3 reads as follows: CATSASGALNNEQFF. The base sequence is TGTGCCACCAGTGCCTCAGGGGCCCTAAACAATGAGCAGTTCTTC.